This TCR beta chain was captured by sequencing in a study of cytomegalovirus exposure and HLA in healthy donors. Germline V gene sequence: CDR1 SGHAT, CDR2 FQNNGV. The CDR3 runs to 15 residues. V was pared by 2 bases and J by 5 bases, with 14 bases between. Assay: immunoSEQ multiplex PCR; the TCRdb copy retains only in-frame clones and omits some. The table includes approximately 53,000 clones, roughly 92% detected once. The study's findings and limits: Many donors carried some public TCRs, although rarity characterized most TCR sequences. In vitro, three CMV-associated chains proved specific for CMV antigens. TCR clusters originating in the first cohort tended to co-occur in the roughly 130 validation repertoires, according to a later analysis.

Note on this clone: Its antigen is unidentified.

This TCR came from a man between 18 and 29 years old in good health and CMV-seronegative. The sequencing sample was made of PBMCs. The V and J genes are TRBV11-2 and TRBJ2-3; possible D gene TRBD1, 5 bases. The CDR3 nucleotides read TGTGCCAGCAGCTTACGCCCCGACAGTATAGATACGCAGTATTTT. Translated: CASSLRPDSIDTQYF. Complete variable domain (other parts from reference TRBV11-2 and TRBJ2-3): EAGVAQSPRYKIIEKRQSVAFWCNPISGHATLYWYQQILGQGPKLLIQFQNNGVVDDSQLPKDRFSAERLKGVDSTLKIQPAKLEDSAVYLCASSLRPDSIDTQYFGPGTRLTVL.